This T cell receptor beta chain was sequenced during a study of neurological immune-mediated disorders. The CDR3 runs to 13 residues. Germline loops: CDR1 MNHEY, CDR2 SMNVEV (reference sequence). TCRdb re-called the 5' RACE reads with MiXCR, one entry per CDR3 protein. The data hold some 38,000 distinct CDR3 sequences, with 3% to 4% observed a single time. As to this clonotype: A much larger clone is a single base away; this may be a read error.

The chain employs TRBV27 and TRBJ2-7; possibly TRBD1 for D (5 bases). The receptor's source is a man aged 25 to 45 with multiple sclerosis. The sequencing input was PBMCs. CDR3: CASSSGWWGEKYF. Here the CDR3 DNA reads TGTGCCAGCAGTTCCGGTTGGTGGGGCGAGAAGTACTTC.